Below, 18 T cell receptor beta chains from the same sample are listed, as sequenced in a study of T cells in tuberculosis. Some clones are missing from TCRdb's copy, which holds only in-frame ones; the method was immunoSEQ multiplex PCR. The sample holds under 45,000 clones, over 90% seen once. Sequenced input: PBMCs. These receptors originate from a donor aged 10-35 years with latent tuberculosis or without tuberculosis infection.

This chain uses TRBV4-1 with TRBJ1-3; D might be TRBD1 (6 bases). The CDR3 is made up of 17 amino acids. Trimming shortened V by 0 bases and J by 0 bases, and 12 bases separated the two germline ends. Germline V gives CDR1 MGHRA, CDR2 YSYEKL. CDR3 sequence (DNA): TGCGCCAGCAGCCAAGATACAGGGTTCTCCTCTGGAAACACCATATATTTT. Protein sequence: CASSQDTGFSSGNTIYF.

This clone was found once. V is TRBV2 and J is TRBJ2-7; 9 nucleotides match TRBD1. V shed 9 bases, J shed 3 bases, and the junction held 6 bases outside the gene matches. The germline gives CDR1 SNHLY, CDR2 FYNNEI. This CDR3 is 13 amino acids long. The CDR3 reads CARAPGQGYEQYF. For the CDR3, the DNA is TGTGCCAGAGCACCGGGACAGGGCTACGAGCAGTACTTC.

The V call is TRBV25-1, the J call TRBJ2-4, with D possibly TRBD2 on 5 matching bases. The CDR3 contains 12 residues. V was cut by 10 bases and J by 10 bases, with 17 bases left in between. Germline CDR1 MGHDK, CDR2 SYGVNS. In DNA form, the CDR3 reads TGTGCCACCACCAAGGACTCCCGGATTCAGTACTTC. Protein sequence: CATTKDSRIQYF. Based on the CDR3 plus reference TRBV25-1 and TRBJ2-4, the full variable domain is EADIYQTPRYLVIGTGKKITLECSQTMGHDKMYWYQQDPGMELHLIHYSYGVNSTEKGDLSSESTVSRIRTEHFPLTLESARPSHTSQYLCATTKDSRIQYFGAGTRLSVL.

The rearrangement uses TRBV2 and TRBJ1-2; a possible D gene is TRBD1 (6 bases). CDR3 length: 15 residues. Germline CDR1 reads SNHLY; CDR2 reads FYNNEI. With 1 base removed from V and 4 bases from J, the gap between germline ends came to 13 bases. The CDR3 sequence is CASSEGRGGAYGYTF. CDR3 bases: TGTGCCAGCAGTGAAGGTCGTGGGGGGGCCTATGGCTACACCTTC.

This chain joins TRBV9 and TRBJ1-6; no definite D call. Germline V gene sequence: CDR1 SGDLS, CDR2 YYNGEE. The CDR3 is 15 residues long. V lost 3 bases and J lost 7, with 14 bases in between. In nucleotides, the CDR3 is TGTGCCAGCAGCGGCGGGAACAGTGAAAATTCACCCCTCCACTTT. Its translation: CASSGGNSENSPLHF.

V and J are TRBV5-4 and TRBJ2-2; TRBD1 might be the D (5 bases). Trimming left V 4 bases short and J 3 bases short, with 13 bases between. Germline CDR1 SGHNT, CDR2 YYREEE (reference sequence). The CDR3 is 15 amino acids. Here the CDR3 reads CASSPLGPDTGELFF. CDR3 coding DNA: TGTGCCAGCAGCCCACTGGGGCCCGACACCGGGGAGCTGTTTTTT.

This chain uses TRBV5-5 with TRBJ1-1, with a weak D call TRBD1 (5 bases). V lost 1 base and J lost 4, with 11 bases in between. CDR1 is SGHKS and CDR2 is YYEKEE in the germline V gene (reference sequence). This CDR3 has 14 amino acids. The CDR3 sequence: CASSLFRDSTEAFF. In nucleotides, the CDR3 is TGTGCCAGCAGCTTGTTCAGGGATAGCACTGAAGCTTTCTTT.

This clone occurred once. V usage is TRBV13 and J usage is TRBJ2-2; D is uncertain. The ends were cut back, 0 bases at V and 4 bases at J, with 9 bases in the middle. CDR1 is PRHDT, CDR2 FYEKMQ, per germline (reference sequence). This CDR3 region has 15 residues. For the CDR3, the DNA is TGTGCCAGCAGCTTAGGCCGAGGAGTCACCGGGGAGCTGTTTTTT. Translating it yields CASSLGRGVTGELFF.

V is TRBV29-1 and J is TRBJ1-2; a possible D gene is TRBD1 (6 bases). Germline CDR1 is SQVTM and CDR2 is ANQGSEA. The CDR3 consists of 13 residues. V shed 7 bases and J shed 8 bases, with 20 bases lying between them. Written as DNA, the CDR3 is TGCAGCGCTCTCTCCGACAGGACGAGCGGCTACACCTTC. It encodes CSALSDRTSGYTF.

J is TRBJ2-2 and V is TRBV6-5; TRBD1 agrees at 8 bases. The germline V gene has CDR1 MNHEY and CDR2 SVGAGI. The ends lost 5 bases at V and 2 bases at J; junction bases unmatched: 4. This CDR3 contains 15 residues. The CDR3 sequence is CASSPGQDNTGELFF. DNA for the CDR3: TGTGCCAGCAGTCCGGGACAGGACAACACCGGGGAGCTGTTTTTT.

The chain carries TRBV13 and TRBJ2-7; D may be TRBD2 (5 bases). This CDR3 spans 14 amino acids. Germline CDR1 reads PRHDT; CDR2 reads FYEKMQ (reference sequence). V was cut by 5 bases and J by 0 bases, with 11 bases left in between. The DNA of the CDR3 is TGTGCCAGCAGCCGCCTTGAGGGCTCCTACGAGCAGTACTTC. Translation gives CASSRLEGSYEQYF.

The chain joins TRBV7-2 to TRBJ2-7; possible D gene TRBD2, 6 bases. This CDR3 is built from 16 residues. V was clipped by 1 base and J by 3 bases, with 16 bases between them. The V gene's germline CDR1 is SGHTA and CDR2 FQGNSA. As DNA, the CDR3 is TGTGCCAGCAGCTTAGGGTTCGGGAGATCTGACTACGAGCAGTACTTC. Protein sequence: CASSLGFGRSDYEQYF. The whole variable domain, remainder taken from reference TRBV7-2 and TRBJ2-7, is GAGVSQSPSNKVTEKGKDVELRCDPISGHTALYWYRQSLGQGLEFLIYFQGNSAPDKSGLPSDRFSAERTGGSVSTLTIQRTQQEDSAVYLCASSLGFGRSDYEQYFGPGTRLTVT.

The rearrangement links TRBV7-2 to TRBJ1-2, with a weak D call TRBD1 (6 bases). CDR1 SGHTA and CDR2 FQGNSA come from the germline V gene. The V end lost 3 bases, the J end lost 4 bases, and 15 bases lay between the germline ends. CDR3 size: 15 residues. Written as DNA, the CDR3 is TGTGCCAGCAGCTTGCCGACAGGTATAGGCTATGGCTACACCTTC. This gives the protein CASSLPTGIGYGYTF. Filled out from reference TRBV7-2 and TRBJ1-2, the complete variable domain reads GAGVSQSPSNKVTEKGKDVELRCDPISGHTALYWYRQSLGQGLEFLIYFQGNSAPDKSGLPSDRFSAERTGGSVSTLTIQRTQQEDSAVYLCASSLPTGIGYGYTFGSGTRLTVV.

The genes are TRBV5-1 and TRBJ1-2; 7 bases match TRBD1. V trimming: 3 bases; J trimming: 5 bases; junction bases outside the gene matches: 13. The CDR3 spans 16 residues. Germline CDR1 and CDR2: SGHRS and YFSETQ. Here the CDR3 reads CASSSGTTGTNYGYTF. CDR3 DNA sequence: TGCGCCAGCAGCTCTGGTACGACAGGGACAAATTATGGCTACACCTTC. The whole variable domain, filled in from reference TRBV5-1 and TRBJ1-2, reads KAGVTQTPRYLIKTRGQQVTLSCSPISGHRSVSWYQQTPGQGLQFLFEYFSETQRNKGNFPGRFSGRQFSNSRSEMNVSTLELGDSALYLCASSSGTTGTNYGYTFGSGTRLTVV.

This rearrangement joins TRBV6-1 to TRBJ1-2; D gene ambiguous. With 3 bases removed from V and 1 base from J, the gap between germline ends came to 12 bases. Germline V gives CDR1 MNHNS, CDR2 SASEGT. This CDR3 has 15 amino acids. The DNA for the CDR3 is TGTGCCAGCAGTGACCAGGACTGGGGTAACTATGGCTACACCTTC. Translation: CASSDQDWGNYGYTF.

The CDR3 loop reads CASSVFPDNYNYGYTF. CDR3 coding DNA: TGTGCCAGCAGCGTATTCCCGGACAACTACAATTATGGCTACACCTTC. This chain connects TRBV5-6 to TRBJ1-2, with D tentatively TRBD1 (5 bases). Trimming took off 4 bases at V and 5 bases at J, with 21 bases between the two ends. This CDR3 is 16 amino acids long. Germline V gives CDR1 SGHDT, CDR2 YYEEEE.

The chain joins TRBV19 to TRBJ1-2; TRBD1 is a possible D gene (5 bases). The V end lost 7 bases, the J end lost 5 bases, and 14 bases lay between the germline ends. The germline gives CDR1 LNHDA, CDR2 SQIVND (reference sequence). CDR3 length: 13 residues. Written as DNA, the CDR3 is TGTGCCAGTACCATGGGCAGGGCATATGGCTACACCTTC. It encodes CASTMGRAYGYTF.

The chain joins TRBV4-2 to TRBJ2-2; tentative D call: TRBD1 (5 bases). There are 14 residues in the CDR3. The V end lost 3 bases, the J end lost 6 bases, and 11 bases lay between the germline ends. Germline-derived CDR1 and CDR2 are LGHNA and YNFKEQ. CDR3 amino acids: CASSHPEGAGELFF. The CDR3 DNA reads TGTGCCAGCAGCCACCCTGAAGGGGCCGGGGAGCTGTTTTTT.